These 7 T cell receptor beta chains share one sample of origin, sequenced in a study of blood T cell repertoires in COVID-19 (dated by TCRdb to about 2020). Libraries were made using the immunoSEQ multiplex PCR assay. TCRdb obtained this table from immuneACCESS and retained in-frame rearrangements with V and J assigned. These tables miss some clones; where compared with another copy, unresolved V genes account for less than half of the shortfall, and the remainder is unexplained. The sample table lists 150,000 to 200,000 clones, 86% of them with a count of one. Of the sample, around 3.5% is held by the ten largest clones. Sample: peripheral blood. The receptors here all came from a man between 65 and 79 years old with acute or convalescent COVID-19.

The chain is built from TRBV30 and TRBJ1-5; perhaps TRBD1 as D (5 bases). The length of the CDR3 is 15 residues. Germline assignment: CDR1 GTSNPN and CDR2 SVGIG (reference sequence). V was shortened by 7 bases and J by 3 bases, with 19 bases between the two germline ends. The CDR3 bases are TGTGCCTACTCGGAGGGGCAGGCTTTCAATCAGCCCCAGCATTTT. It is translated as CAYSEGQAFNQPQHF.

DNA for the CDR3: TGTGCCAGCAGCCCAGGGACAGGGGGATCCTACGAGCAGTACTTC. Protein sequence: CASSPGTGGSYEQYF. The chain carries TRBV9 and TRBJ2-7; 11 positions agree with TRBD1. The CDR3 extends over 15 amino acids. V was pared by 4 bases and J by 1 base, with 4 bases of the junction left unmatched. The germline CDR1 and CDR2 sequences are SGDLS and YYNGEE.

V and J are TRBV5-4 and TRBJ2-3, with TRBD2 matching 11 bases. The CDR3 has 16 residues. Per the germline V gene, CDR1 is SGHNT and CDR2 is YYREEE (reference sequence). V lost 3 bases, J lost 0 bases, and 3 bases stayed unmatched. CDR3 region: CASSSGTSGSTDTQYF. In DNA form, the CDR3 reads TGTGCCAGCAGCTCCGGGACTAGCGGTAGCACAGATACGCAGTATTTT.

The chain is built from TRBV7-8 and TRBJ1-6; a possible D gene is TRBD1 (6 bases). V lost 6 bases to trimming and J lost 7 bases, with 19 bases between them. CDR3 length: 16 residues. Germline assignment: CDR1 SGHVS and CDR2 FQNEAQ. CDR3 amino acids: CASSLHYRVENSPLHF. In nucleotides, the CDR3 is TGTGCCAGCAGTTTACACTACAGGGTGGAGAATTCACCCCTCCACTTT.

On this clone: Other DNA sequences in this specimen translate into the identical CDR3. The chain recombines TRBV5-1 with TRBJ2-7; a possible D gene is TRBD1 (5 bases). V lost 5 bases to trimming and J lost 2 bases, with 11 bases between them. The CDR3 sequence is 13 residues long. The germline gives CDR1 SGHRS, CDR2 YFSETQ. For the CDR3, the DNA is TGCGCCAGCAGTCCAACAGGTACCTACGAGCAGTACTTC. Protein product: CASSPTGTYEQYF. Variable domain in full (rest from reference TRBV5-1 and TRBJ2-7): KAGVTQTPRYLIKTRGQQVTLSCSPISGHRSVSWYQQTPGQGLQFLFEYFSETQRNKGNFPGRFSGRQFSNSRSEMNVSTLELGDSALYLCASSPTGTYEQYFGPGTRLTVT.

This rearrangement joins TRBV28 to TRBJ2-5; 8 bases line up with TRBD1. The germline V gene encodes CDR1 MDHEN and CDR2 SYDVKM. This CDR3 has 15 amino acids. Trimming cost V 1 base and J 5 bases; bases outside gene matches: 6. CDR3 loop: CASSLFRGLWETQYF. In DNA form, the CDR3 reads TGTGCCAGCAGTTTATTCAGGGGGCTTTGGGAGACCCAGTACTTC.

The chain is built from TRBV18 and TRBJ1-2, with D tentatively TRBD1 (5 bases). V gave up 3 bases and J gave up 3 bases, with 14 bases separating them. Germline V gives CDR1 KGHSH, CDR2 LQKENI. The CDR3 sequence is 15 residues long. CDR3 region: CASSPDGRVDYGYTF. CDR3 sequence (DNA): TGTGCCAGCTCACCCGATGGCAGGGTTGACTATGGCTACACCTTC. Variable domain in full (rest from reference TRBV18 and TRBJ1-2): NAGVMQNPRHLVRRRGQEARLRCSPMKGHSHVYWYRQLPEEGLKFMVYLQKENIIDESGMPKERFSAEFPKEGPSILRIQQVVRGDSAAYFCASSPDGRVDYGYTFGSGTRLTVV.